The rows below give T cell receptor beta chains drawn from one sample of a study of T cells after yellow fever vaccination. Via MiXCR, TCRdb re-called the 5' RACE reads, giving one row per CDR3 protein. The sample includes a few hundred thousand distinct CDR3 sequences, around 6.8% of them seen just once. Material: PBMCs, obtained roughly 47 days after the first yellow fever vaccination. These receptors were taken from a man younger than 30 who received the YFV17D yellow fever vaccine. Both conserved end residues are part of each CDR3. D genes are given only for firm matches. Not every row has a clone size; where given, it reads once, few, many or a size class.

d_gene | j_gene | v_gene | abundance | CDR3aa | CDR3nt
NA | TRBJ2-1 | TRBV29-1 | many | CSVGPGQLYNEQFF | TGCAGCGTTGGACCAGGACAGCTTTACAATGAGCAGTTCTTC
NA | TRBJ2-3 | TRBV5-1 | many | CASSDGALDAQYF | TGCGCCAGCAGTGACGGGGCCCTAGACGCGCAGTATTTT
NA | TRBJ2-1 | TRBV29-1 | few | CSAQSAIYNEQFF | TGCAGTGCGCAATCGGCAATCTACAATGAGCAGTTCTTC
NA | TRBJ1-5 | TRBV6-1 | few | CASSLPPRANNQPQHF | TGTGCCAGCAGCCTACCCCCCCGGGCCAACAATCAGCCCCAGCATTTT
NA | TRBJ2-7 | TRBV12-3/TRBV12-4 | few | CASSFTGYSEQYF | TGTGCCAGCAGTTTTACAGGGTACAGCGAGCAGTACTTC
NA | TRBJ2-2 | TRBV13 | NA | CASSLVDGGNTGELFF | TGTGCCAGCAGCTTAGTCGACGGAGGAAACACCGGGGAGCTGTTTTTT
NA | TRBJ1-5 | TRBV4-3 | many | CASSPGTGVNQPQHF | TGCGCCAGCAGCCCTGGGACGGGTGTCAATCAGCCCCAGCATTTT
NA | TRBJ1-5 | TRBV2 | NA | CASSETSVYQPQHF | TGTGCCAGCAGTGAAACGTCCGTTTATCAGCCCCAGCATTTT
NA | TRBJ2-5 | TRBV12-3/TRBV12-4 | NA | CASSANTAQETQYF | TGTGCCAGCAGTGCAAACACAGCCCAAGAGACCCAGTACTTC
NA | TRBJ2-2 | TRBV7-2 | NA | CASSPRDLSNTGELFF | TGTGCCAGCAGCCCGCGGGATCTATCGAACACCGGGGAGCTGTTTTTT
TRBD1 | TRBJ1-1 | TRBV4-3 | NA | CASSQGGARGTEAFF | TGCGCCAGCAGCCAAGGGGGGGCCAGGGGGACTGAAGCTTTCTTT
NA | TRBJ1-1 | TRBV20-1 | few | CSARVPGLNTEAFF | TGCAGTGCTAGAGTACCGGGCCTGAACACTGAAGCTTTCTTT
TRBD2 | TRBJ2-7 | TRBV6-5 | few | CASSYSASGGYEQYF | TGTGCCAGCAGTTACTCCGCTAGCGGGGGGTACGAGCAGTACTTC
NA | TRBJ2-5 | TRBV7-2 | NA | CASSLPGGDTQYF | TGTGCCAGCAGCCTCCCCGGTGGGGATACCCAGTACTTC
NA | TRBJ2-4 | TRBV20-1 | few | CSARPMDPNHLAKNIQYF | TGCAGTGCTAGACCCATGGACCCTAATCATCTAGCCAAAAACATTCAGTACTTC
NA | TRBJ1-6 | TRBV7-2 | few | CASSSDPFNSPLHF | TGTGCCAGCAGCTCCGACCCATTTAATTCACCCCTCCACTTT
TRBD1 | TRBJ2-3 | TRBV29-1 | NA | CSVDGTGSTDTQYF | TGCAGCGTTGATGGGACAGGGAGCACAGATACGCAGTATTTT
NA | TRBJ1-1 | TRBV5-1 | many | CASSLAPGMNTEAFF | TGCGCCAGCAGCTTGGCCCCGGGGATGAACACTGAAGCTTTCTTT
TRBD2 | TRBJ2-3 | TRBV9 | few | CASSPRGLAARTDTQYF | TGTGCCAGCAGCCCCCGTGGCCTAGCGGCCCGCACAGATACGCAGTATTTT
NA | TRBJ2-4 | TRBV6-6 | NA | CASSYGGSNIQYF | TGTGCCAGCAGTTACGGCGGTAGCAACATTCAGTACTTC
TRBD2 | TRBJ2-2 | TRBV7-3 | few | CASSPSGGNTGELFF | TGTGCCAGCAGCCCGAGCGGGGGGAACACCGGGGAGCTGTTTTTT
NA | TRBJ2-1 | TRBV7-6 | many | CASSTGGGQFF | TGTGCCAGCAGCACGGGGGGCGGGCAGTTCTTC
NA | TRBJ2-7 | TRBV15 | NA | CATTPFPASYEQYF | TGTGCCACCACCCCCTTCCCCGCCTCCTACGAGCAGTACTTC
NA | TRBJ1-4 | TRBV5-1 | many | CASAADREKLFF | TGCGCCAGCGCCGCCGACAGGGAAAAACTGTTTTTT
NA | TRBJ2-2 | TRBV20-1 | NA | CSAREGSFVPSTGELFF | TGCAGTGCTAGAGAGGGTTCTTTTGTCCCGAGCACCGGGGAGCTGTTTTTT
NA | TRBJ2-3 | TRBV25-1 | few | CASSRRASASTDTQYF | TGTGCCAGCAGCCGAAGAGCTAGCGCTAGCACAGATACGCAGTATTTT
NA | TRBJ2-7 | TRBV7-9 | many | CASSPFYEQYF | TGTGCCAGCAGCCCCTTCTACGAGCAGTACTTC
NA | TRBJ1-4 | TRBV4-2 | few | CASSQDRIRASLFF | TGTGCCAGCAGCCAAGATCGGATACGGGCTTCACTGTTTTTT
NA | TRBJ1-1 | TRBV6-1 | many | CASSRGADTEAFF | TGTGCCAGCAGCCGGGGAGCGGACACTGAAGCTTTCTTT
NA | TRBJ2-2 | TRBV5-1 | NA | CASSLDLLLTGELFF | TGCGCCAGCAGCTTGGACCTGTTGCTGACCGGGGAGCTGTTTTTT
TRBD1 | TRBJ1-2 | TRBV12-3/TRBV12-4 | many | CASSPPGQGALDGYTF | TGTGCCAGCAGTCCACCGGGACAGGGGGCGCTTGATGGCTACACCTTC
NA | TRBJ2-1 | TRBV6-1 | few | CASSLQVGGDEQFF | TGTGCCAGCAGCCTACAAGTGGGGGGCGATGAGCAGTTCTTC
TRBD2 | TRBJ2-1 | TRBV6-2/TRBV6-3 | few | CASGISGGSYNEQFF | TGTGCCAGCGGGATCAGCGGGGGTTCCTACAATGAGCAGTTCTTC
NA | TRBJ1-5 | TRBV6-2/TRBV6-3 | few | CASSYRGHWPQHF | TGTGCCAGCAGTTACCGGGGGCACTGGCCCCAGCATTTT
NA | TRBJ2-3 | TRBV5-1 | many | CASSGESADTQYF | TGCGCCAGCAGCGGGGAAAGCGCAGATACGCAGTATTTT
NA | TRBJ2-2 | TRBV5-4 | NA | CASSWGAVDTGELFF | TGTGCCAGCAGCTGGGGGGCGGTTGACACCGGGGAGCTGTTTTTT
NA | TRBJ1-3 | TRBV7-2 | many | CASSPQSSGSGNTIYF | TGTGCCAGCAGCCCTCAGAGTTCTGGGTCGGGAAACACCATATATTTT
TRBD1 | TRBJ2-3 | TRBV5-6 | few | CASSLDNRRQGRTQYF | TGTGCCAGCAGCCTGGACAACCGAAGACAGGGCCGAACGCAGTATTTT
NA | TRBJ2-1 | TRBV14 | NA | CASSQAVAWVPYNEQFF | TGTGCCAGCAGCCAAGCGGTAGCGTGGGTGCCCTACAATGAGCAGTTCTTC
NA | TRBJ1-2 | TRBV20-1 | NA | CSAQRTYGYTF | TGCAGTGCCCAACGAACCTATGGCTACACCTTC
NA | TRBJ2-1 | TRBV29-1 | few | CSVVGDNEQFF | TGCAGCGTTGTAGGAGACAATGAGCAGTTCTTC
NA | TRBJ2-6 | TRBV18 | few | CASSPPGTANVLTF | TGTGCCAGCTCACCACCGGGCACAGCCAACGTCCTGACTTTC
NA | TRBJ2-7 | TRBV7-2 | few | CASSARQLTYEQYF | TGTGCCAGCAGCGCCCGGCAGTTAACCTACGAGCAGTACTTC
TRBD2 | TRBJ2-5 | TRBV5-6 | many | CASSLVTSGGYETQYF | TGTGCCAGCAGCTTGGTGACTAGCGGGGGGTACGAGACCCAGTACTTC
NA | TRBJ2-4 | TRBV7-9 | few | CASSFKGARTEKNIQYF | TGTGCCAGCAGCTTTAAAGGGGCTAGGACAGAGAAAAACATTCAGTACTTC
TRBD1 | TRBJ2-1 | TRBV3-1 | many | CASSPGQALDSYNEQFF | TGTGCCAGCAGCCCCGGACAGGCTTTAGACTCCTACAATGAGCAGTTCTTC
TRBD1 | TRBJ2-1 | TRBV11-1 | NA | CASSTWGRGTGGWNEQFF | TGTGCCAGCAGCACCTGGGGGCGGGGGACAGGGGGCTGGAATGAGCAGTTCTTC
NA | TRBJ2-7 | TRBV10-2 | NA | CASRDYRYEQYF | TGCGCCAGCAGGGACTACAGATACGAGCAGTACTTC
TRBD2 | TRBJ2-1 | TRBV24-1 | NA | CATSDLALAGKLFYNEQFF | TGTGCCACCAGTGATTTGGCCCTAGCGGGAAAACTCTTCTACAATGAGCAGTTCTTC
NA | TRBJ1-2 | TRBV6-2/TRBV6-3 | NA | CASSRPGTDGYTF | TGTGCCAGCAGCCGTCCAGGGACCGATGGCTACACCTTC
NA | TRBJ2-5 | TRBV7-8 | few | CASSPTSAETQYF | TGTGCCAGCAGCCCGACTTCAGCGGAGACCCAGTACTTC
NA | TRBJ2-1 | TRBV20-1 | few | CSARDAGGQASYNEQFF | TGCAGTGCTAGAGATGCGGGCGGGCAGGCCTCCTACAATGAGCAGTTCTTC
TRBD2 | TRBJ2-3 | TRBV24-1 | few | CATSSPAGAGDTQYF | TGTGCCACCAGTAGCCCAGCGGGGGCTGGAGATACGCAGTATTTT
NA | TRBJ2-2 | TRBV9 | NA | CASSPTRTGELFF | TGTGCCAGCAGCCCAACTAGGACCGGGGAGCTGTTTTTT
NA | TRBJ2-1 | TRBV7-9 | NA | CASSLGTPSTDEQFF | TGTGCCAGCAGCCTAGGGACTCCCAGCACGGATGAGCAGTTCTTC
NA | TRBJ2-5 | TRBV15 | many | CATSVDSTETQYF | TGTGCCACCAGCGTGGACAGTACGGAGACCCAGTACTTC
NA | TRBJ1-4 | TRBV5-1 | few | CASSLVPGEKLFF | TGCGCCAGCAGCTTAGTCCCAGGAGAAAAACTGTTTTTT
NA | TRBJ2-3 | TRBV11-2 | few | CASSLVLGPGTDTQYF | TGTGCCAGCAGCTTAGTACTGGGGCCCGGCACAGATACGCAGTATTTT
NA | TRBJ2-7 | TRBV6-1 | many | CASRRSGDSLTYEQYF | TGTGCCAGCAGGAGGTCGGGGGACAGTCTTACCTACGAGCAGTACTTC